This T cell receptor beta chain was observed in a study of tumor-infiltrating lymphocytes in primary liver carcinoma. The wider study: There were tumors of stage T1-T3 N0M0, each 4.2 to 10 cm across. Sequenced samples came back with roughly 3.5 to 8 million productive TCRbeta reads, and the counts looked alike across tissue types.

Total RNA amounting to 500 ng was the source from which TCR beta cDNA was made with a constant-region primer. Researchers made the TCR beta libraries by running three nested multiplex PCR rounds with slightly modified ARM-PCR. Running approximately 10 cycles apiece, the first two PCR rounds relied on TRBV1-TRBV30 forward primers together with a C-beta reverse primer. TCRdb recomputed calls from the multiplex PCR reads with MiXCR, one row per CDR3 protein. The sample lists some 95,000 distinct CDR3 sequences; about 73% were seen once. The CDR3 consists of 13 residues. The germline gives CDR1 MNHNS, CDR2 SASEGT. Concerning this clonotype itself: Antigen specificity is unknown. With a much larger clone just one base away, this may be a read error.

Extraction of RNA together with DNA used about 17-31 mg of unsorted bulk tissue. Points from the study as a whole: For tumor-adjacent and tumor-blood pairs, overlap was less than that seen for tumor region pairs.

The sequenced sample consisted of tumor-adjacent normal liver tissue. This chain uses TRBV6-1 with TRBJ1-2, with 7 bases lining up with TRBD1. This clonotype was obtained from a man in his forties with primary liver carcinoma and hepatitis B virus infection. CDR3 sequence (DNA): TGTTCCAGCAGCCGACAGGGAGACTATGGCTACACCTTC. Its translation: CSSSRQGDYGYTF.